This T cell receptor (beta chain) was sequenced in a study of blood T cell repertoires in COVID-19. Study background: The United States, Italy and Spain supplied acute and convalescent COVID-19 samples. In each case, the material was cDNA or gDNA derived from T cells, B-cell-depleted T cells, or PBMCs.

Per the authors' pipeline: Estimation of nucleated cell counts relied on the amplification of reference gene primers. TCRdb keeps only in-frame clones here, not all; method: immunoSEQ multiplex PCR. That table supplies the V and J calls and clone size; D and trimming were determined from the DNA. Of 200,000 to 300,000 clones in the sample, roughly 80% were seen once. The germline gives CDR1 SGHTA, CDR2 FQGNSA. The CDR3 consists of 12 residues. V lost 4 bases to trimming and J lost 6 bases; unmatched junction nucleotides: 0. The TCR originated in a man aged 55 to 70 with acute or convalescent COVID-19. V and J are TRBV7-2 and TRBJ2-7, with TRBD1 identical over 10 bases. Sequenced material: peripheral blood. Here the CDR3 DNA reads TGTGCCAGCAGCTGGACAGGGGGCGAGCAGTACTTC. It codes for CASSWTGGEQYF.